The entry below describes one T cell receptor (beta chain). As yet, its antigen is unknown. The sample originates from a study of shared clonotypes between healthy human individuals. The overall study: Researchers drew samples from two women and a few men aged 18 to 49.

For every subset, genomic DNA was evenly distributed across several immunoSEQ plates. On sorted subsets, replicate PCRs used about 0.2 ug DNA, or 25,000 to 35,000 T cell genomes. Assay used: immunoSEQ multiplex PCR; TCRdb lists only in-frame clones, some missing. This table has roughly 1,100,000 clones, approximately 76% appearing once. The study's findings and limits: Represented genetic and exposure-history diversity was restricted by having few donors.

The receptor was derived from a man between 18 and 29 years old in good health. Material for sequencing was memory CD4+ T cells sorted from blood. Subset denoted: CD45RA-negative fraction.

In DNA form, the CDR3 reads TGTGCCACAGAGGGGAGCGGGGCACCTCCGTTCTTC. The encoded protein is CATEGSGAPPFF. This rearrangement joins TRBV30 to TRBJ2-1, with 7 nucleotides matching TRBD2. Trimming at V came to 8 bases and at J to 15 bases, leaving 16 bases not matched to a gene. This CDR3 is built from 12 residues. Per germline, CDR1 GTSNPN and CDR2 SVGIG (reference sequence).